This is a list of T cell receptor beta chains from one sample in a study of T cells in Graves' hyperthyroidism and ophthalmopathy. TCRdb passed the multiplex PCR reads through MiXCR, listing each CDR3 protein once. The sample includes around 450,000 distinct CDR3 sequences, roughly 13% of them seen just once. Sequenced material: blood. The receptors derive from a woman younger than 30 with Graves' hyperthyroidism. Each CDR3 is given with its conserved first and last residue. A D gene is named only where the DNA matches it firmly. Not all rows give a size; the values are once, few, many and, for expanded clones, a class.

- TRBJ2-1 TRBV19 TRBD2 CASRVTSGSSYNEQFF TGTGCCAGTAGAGTGACTAGCGGGAGCTCCTACAATGAGCAGTTCTTC
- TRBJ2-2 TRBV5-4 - CASSLEAENTGELFF TGTGCCAGCAGCTTGGAGGCGGAAAACACCGGGGAGCTGTTTTTT
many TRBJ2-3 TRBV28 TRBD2 CASRTDLAEDTDTQYF TGTGCCAGCAGGACGGATCTAGCGGAAGACACAGATACGCAGTATTTT
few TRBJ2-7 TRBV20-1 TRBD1 CSVSGQAGYEQYF TGCAGTGTCTCGGGACAGGCTGGATACGAGCAGTACTTC
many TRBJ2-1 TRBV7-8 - CASSLARDLEQFF TGTGCCAGCAGCTTAGCTCGGGACCTTGAGCAGTTCTTC
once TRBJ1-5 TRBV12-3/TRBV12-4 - CASSLGGSYQPQHF TGTGCCAGCAGTTTGGGTGGCAGCTATCAGCCCCAGCATTTT
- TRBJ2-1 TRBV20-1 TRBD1 CSAREYPEQGDNEQFF TGCAGTGCTAGAGAATACCCAGAACAGGGGGACAATGAGCAGTTCTTC
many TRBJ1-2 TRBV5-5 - CASSMDGTYYGYTF TGTGCCAGCAGCATGGACGGGACCTACTATGGCTACACCTTC
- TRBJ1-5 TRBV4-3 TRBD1 CASSQDVQGPQPQHF TGCGCCAGCAGCCAAGATGTACAGGGGCCTCAGCCCCAGCATTTT
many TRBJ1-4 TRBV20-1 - CSARDTGLISSGLFF TGCAGTGCTAGAGACACGGGACTTATTAGTTCTGGACTGTTTTTT
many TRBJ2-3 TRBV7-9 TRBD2 CASSPLAGVLTDTQYF TGTGCCAGCAGCCCACTAGCGGGAGTCCTAACAGATACGCAGTATTTT
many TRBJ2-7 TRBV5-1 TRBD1 CASSLARATGERDEQYF TGCGCCAGCAGCTTGGCTCGCGCGACAGGGGAAAGGGACGAGCAGTACTTC
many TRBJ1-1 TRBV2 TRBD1 CASSDRGTVSEAFF TGTGCCAGCAGCGACAGGGGGACGGTGTCTGAAGCTTTCTTT
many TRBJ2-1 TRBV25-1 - CASSDGIGEQFF TGTGCCAGCAGTGATGGGATAGGTGAGCAGTTCTTC
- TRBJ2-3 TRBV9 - CASSVTTADTQYF TGTGCCAGCAGCGTTACGACGGCGGATACGCAGTATTTT
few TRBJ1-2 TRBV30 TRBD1 CAWSVKGTGGYTF TGTGCCTGGAGTGTAAAGGGGACAGGCGGCTACACCTTC